This TCR beta chain was obtained from a study of blood T cells in healthy people across ages (dated by TCRdb to about 2015). Turning to the overall study: In model experiments, template switching captured roughly one uniquely barcoded TCR beta cDNA molecule for every two T cells. Using deep sequencing normalized with unique cDNA molecular identifiers, the study measured how TCR beta repertoire diversity changes with age. The donors were split into four age groups: young (average roughly 15 years), middle-aged (about 40), aged (approximately 60) and long-lived (approximately 80). To avoid experimental bias, donors of different ages were randomly spread across the sequencing lanes. For two donors (one aged 18 to 30 and one aged 80 or older), the study analyzed two additional independent replicas of 1 million unique cDNA reads from the same blood draw.

Taken from the germline V gene, the CDR1 and CDR2 loops are MDHEN and SYDVKM. The CDR3, cysteine through phenylalanine, is 17 amino acids long. Only the CDR3 portion is preserved as DNA: 51 bases, with reading frame beginning at the first base. Trimming accounts for 4 bases at V and 2 bases at J, while the number of junction bases matched to no gene is 10. Libraries were prepared through 5' RACE. The sequencing machine was an Illumina HiSeq 2500. A second PCR of roughly 7 to 11 cycles was run with a J-beta primer mix and a sample-barcoded 5' primer. Each TCR beta cDNA molecule received a unique molecular identifier from a template-switch 5' adaptor carrying 12 random nucleotides. At least 3 million CDR3-containing paired-end reads were obtained from each sample. The Mint cDNA synthesis kit, primed by a TRBC-specific oligonucleotide, was used to synthesize first-strand cDNA from all RNA. Following uracil-DNA glycosylase treatment, all cDNA underwent a first 18-cycle PCR with the universal primers M1SS and BC2_uni_R. The source study handled its data this way. Each sample was normalized by randomly selecting 1 million high-quality reads, each carrying a distinct molecular identifier. Instead of being binned into consensus sequences, reads that shared molecular identifiers were thrown out. MiTCR, with a Q25 quality threshold and the strictest error-elimination algorithm, was used for CDR3 identification, clonotype clustering and error correction. A nonparametric unseen species model using Euler transformation provided a lower-bound estimate of total TCR beta diversity. TCRdb reran the public reads through fastp at Q25 and MiXCR, keeping productive beta chains. Merged by CDR3 protein, the rows form single entries marked with the most common genes and DNA. TCRdb assigned the V and J calls; the authors' analysis was not used. For this sample there are under 2 million distinct CDR3 sequences; around 35% appear just once. Clones ranked in the top ten supply approximately 11% of the sample.

The 35 to 40 donors, aged 6 to 90 years, were systemically healthy Caucasian individuals from Russia. Ten milliliters of peripheral blood were drawn from each donor into EDTA-treated Vacutainer tubes. Ficoll-Paque density-gradient centrifugation was used to isolate PBMCs, with at least 7 million per sample. Total RNA was extracted from PBMCs with Trizol reagent, with at least 5 micrograms obtained per sample. For every donor, an aliquot of PBMCs went through flow cytometry to measure the percentages of naive CD45RAhigh/CD27high T cells. Of note for this clonotype: Which antigen it targets is not known. Base qualities were left out, and no much larger clone turns up one base away.

Here is what the overall study found, with its caveats: Donor CMV infection status was unknown, potentially confounding age-related changes in expanded clonotypes. Estimates of total diversity based on one million sequenced T cells were regarded as lower bounds and as underestimates. Conclusive comparison of naive and antigen-experienced compartments was prevented by the profiling of bulk unsorted PBMCs. Observed TCR beta diversity per million T cells fell roughly linearly with age, and a significant reduction was already apparent by age around 40. Compared with the aged group, the long-lived group had more naive CD4+ T cells, fewer expanded clones and increased TCR diversity, suggesting age selection. There was a strong correlation between observed TCR beta diversity and the percentage of naive T cells measured by flow cytometry.

The specimen sequenced was blood. The receptor was isolated from a woman aged 25-40 years in good health. This receptor chain uses TRBV28 and TRBJ2-1; TRBD2 agrees with 8 junctional bases. The nucleotide sequence reads as follows: TGTGCCAGCAGTTCCGACATAGCGGGAAGCGCCTACAATGAGCAGTTCTTC. Translated, this gives CASSSDIAGSAYNEQFF. Here the CDR3 is joined to the reference TRBV28 and TRBJ2-1 genes, and the full variable domain is: DVKVTQSSRYLVKRTGEKVFLECVQDMDHENMFWYRQDPGLGLRLIYFSYDVKMKEKGDIPEGYSVSREKKERFSLILESASTNQTSMYLCASSSDIAGSAYNEQFFGPGTRLTVL.